This T cell receptor (beta chain) appears in the sequencing data of a study of T cells in Graves' hyperthyroidism and ophthalmopathy. Study-level results: The blood repertoire included most of the expanded thyroid clonotypes above 0.001.

In germline, CDR1 is SGHTA, CDR2 FQGNSA. CDR3 length: 16 residues. Losses at the gene ends were 4 bases for V and 4 bases for J; bases not matched to a gene: 5. This clonotype was found a few times. The antigen is unknown. Amplification targeted TCR beta CDR3 regions from RNA transcripts. The HTBI primer set served for first-round RT-PCR of the TCR CDR3. TCRdb re-analysed the multiplex PCR reads in MiXCR, keeping a single row per CDR3 protein. Of 660,000 or so distinct CDR3 sequences detected, about 45% appear once; the ten largest clones hold about 7.7%. The V and J genes are TRBV7-2 and TRBJ2-5; 14 bases are a match to TRBD2. The sequenced sample consisted of peripheral blood or thyroid tissue (not recorded which). The sequence was collected from an adult man with Graves' disease, either hyperthyroidism or ophthalmopathy (not recorded which). This CDR3 reads CASSWGTSGGRETQYF. CDR3 coding DNA: TGTGCCAGCAGCTGGGGGACTAGCGGGGGCCGAGAGACCCAGTACTTC.